The next 27 T cell receptor beta chains were all read from a single sample in a study of identical twins. TCRdb reprocessed the 5' RACE reads via MiXCR and lists one record per CDR3 protein. The data show 500,000 or so distinct CDR3 sequences, 13% to 15% seen once. The same sample was also studied in work on yellow fever vaccine responses in identical twins.

The specimen sequenced was CD4+ T cells sorted from blood. Every receptor here comes from a woman aged 18-29 years in good health.

This clonotype was counted only a few times. The V gene is TRBV20-1, the J gene TRBJ1-5, with 7 bases aligning to TRBD1. With V trimmed by 2 bases and J by 6 bases, 10 bases remained unmatched. The CDR3 length is 15 residues. Germline CDR1 reads DFQATT; CDR2 reads SNEGSKA (reference sequence). The CDR3 is CSARSLTGKVQPQHF. CDR3 nucleotide sequence: TGCAGTGCTAGATCCTTGACAGGGAAGGTTCAGCCCCAGCATTTT.

V usage is TRBV10-3 and J usage is TRBJ2-7; D call uncertain. CDR3 length: 15 residues. Germline assignment: CDR1 ENHRY and CDR2 SYGVKD. The ends were cut back, 0 bases at V and 5 bases at J, with 14 bases in the middle. CDR3: CAISESLQMANEQYF. DNA for the CDR3: TGTGCCATCAGTGAGTCGTTACAGATGGCAAACGAGCAGTACTTC.

This clonotype was recorded at least ten times. CDR3 amino acids: CASTPMGLGTYGELFF. The CDR3 coding sequence is TGTGCCAGCACCCCTATGGGGTTGGGAACCTACGGGGAGCTGTTTTTT. The chain links TRBV27 to TRBJ2-2; no clear D. This CDR3 has 16 residues. Germline V gives CDR1 MNHEY, CDR2 SMNVEV (reference sequence). V gave up 7 bases and J gave up 7 bases, with 22 bases separating them.

This clonotype was counted many times. The chain links TRBV9 to TRBJ2-5; 7 bases match TRBD1. V lost 3 bases to trimming and J lost 7 bases; unmatched junction nucleotides: 6. Germline lookup yields CDR1 SGDLS and CDR2 YYNGEE. The CDR3 runs 13 residues. The CDR3 bases are TGTGCCAGCAGCGAACAGGGGTCTGGGACCCAGTACTTC. This codes for CASSEQGSGTQYF. Full variable domain (remainder filled in from reference TRBV9 and TRBJ2-5): DSGVTQTPKHLITATGQRVTLRCSPRSGDLSVYWYQQSLDQGLQFLIQYYNGEERAKGNILERFSAQQFPDLHSELNLSSLELGDSALYFCASSEQGSGTQYFGPGTRLLVL.

This clonotype has only a few counts. The rearrangement links TRBV6-1 to TRBJ1-6; perhaps TRBD1 as D (5 bases). The V gene lost 6 bases and the J gene lost 0 bases, with 9 bases spanning the gap. CDR3 size: 15 residues. Germline assignment: CDR1 MNHNS and CDR2 SASEGT. CDR3 DNA: TGTGCCAGCAGGGGGACGAGCTCCTATAATTCACCCCTCCACTTT. This gives the protein CASRGTSSYNSPLHF.

This chain joins TRBV12-3 or TRBV12-4 and TRBJ1-1; D gene uncertain. V was pared by 6 bases and J by 3 bases, with 11 bases between. The CDR3 consists of 13 residues. The CDR3 region has the DNA TGTGCCAGCAGGACCAACCTGGACACTGAAGCTTTCTTT. It is translated as CASRTNLDTEAFF.

The chain is built from TRBV7-2 and TRBJ2-2; possible D gene TRBD1, 6 bases. CDR1 is SGHTA, CDR2 FQGNSA, per germline. The CDR3 has 15 amino acids. Trimming left V 5 bases short and J 7 bases short, with 17 bases between. The CDR3 here is CASSQDRRIGGELFF. CDR3 nucleotide sequence: TGTGCCAGCAGCCAAGACAGGAGGATAGGCGGGGAGCTGTTTTTT. The whole variable domain, remainder taken from reference TRBV7-2 and TRBJ2-2, is GAGVSQSPSNKVTEKGKDVELRCDPISGHTALYWYRQSLGQGLEFLIYFQGNSAPDKSGLPSDRFSAERTGGSVSTLTIQRTQQEDSAVYLCASSQDRRIGGELFFGEGSRLTVL.

This clonotype was counted a few times. The V gene is TRBV5-1, the J gene TRBJ2-2, with 14 bases that match TRBD2. The CDR3 sequence is 17 residues long. Germline CDR1 reads SGHRS; CDR2 reads YFSETQ. Unmatched junction bases numbered 5, after V lost 7 bases and J lost 0 bases. For the CDR3, the DNA is TGCGCCAGCCGGACTAGCGGGGGGCGTCCGAACACCGGGGAGCTGTTTTTT. Translation gives CASRTSGGRPNTGELFF.

A few counts support this clonotype. The chain uses TRBV5-1 and TRBJ2-5; 8 bases line up with TRBD1. Germline V gives CDR1 SGHRS, CDR2 YFSETQ. The CDR3 has 15 amino acids. Trimming removed 5 bases from V and 5 bases from J; junction bases left unmatched: 11. Here the CDR3 reads CASSSTTGVVETQYF. The DNA of the CDR3 is TGCGCCAGCAGTTCAACGACAGGGGTCGTGGAGACCCAGTACTTC.

This chain joins TRBV4-1 and TRBJ2-2; the D is unclear. The CDR3 is made up of 15 amino acids. CDR1 is MGHRA, CDR2 YSYEKL, per germline. The V and J ends lost 0 bases and 4 bases respectively, with 9 bases between them. DNA of the CDR3: TGCGCCAGCAGCCAAGAAAGGGTTCCCACCGGGGAGCTGTTTTTT. Its protein product is CASSQERVPTGELFF.

This clonotype appeared a few times. V gene TRBV5-1 combines with J gene TRBJ2-1, with 8 bases fitting TRBD2. CDR1 is SGHRS, CDR2 YFSETQ, per germline. The CDR3 is made up of 16 amino acids. The trim removed 0 bases at V and 5 bases at J, leaving 7 bases unmatched. CDR3 residues: CASSLEAGVLNNEQFF. Here the CDR3 DNA reads TGCGCCAGCAGCTTGGAAGCGGGAGTCTTGAACAATGAGCAGTTCTTC. The entire variable domain, with the rest obtained from reference TRBV5-1 and TRBJ2-1, is as follows: KAGVTQTPRYLIKTRGQQVTLSCSPISGHRSVSWYQQTPGQGLQFLFEYFSETQRNKGNFPGRFSGRQFSNSRSEMNVSTLELGDSALYLCASSLEAGVLNNEQFFGPGTRLTVL.

This clonotype was observed a few times. The chain recombines TRBV5-1 with TRBJ1-1; D gene ambiguous. Germline V gene sequence: CDR1 SGHRS, CDR2 YFSETQ. Between the trimmed V and J ends, which lost 3 bases and 4 bases, there was a span of 19 bases. The CDR3 has 16 residues. The CDR3 protein is CASSSLSNTARTEAFF. Here the CDR3 DNA reads TGCGCCAGCAGCTCCCTCTCCAATACAGCACGCACTGAAGCTTTCTTT.

Only a few counts were recorded for this clonotype. This chain links TRBV19 with TRBJ2-1; 11 bases line up with TRBD2. Germline V gene sequence: CDR1 LNHDA, CDR2 SQIVND (reference sequence). This CDR3 has 16 amino acids. V trimming: 3 bases; J trimming: 10 bases; junction bases outside the gene matches: 11. Written as DNA, the CDR3 is TGTGCCAGTAGTATTAGCATTGGGCTAGCGGGGGGCGAGCAGTTCTTC. Protein sequence: CASSISIGLAGGEQFF.

This clonotype was seen more than once but under ten times. The CDR3 DNA reads TGTGCCACCAGTGATACCCCGACAGGGAAGTCCTACGAGCAGTACTTC. It specifies CATSDTPTGKSYEQYF. V and J are TRBV24-1 and TRBJ2-7; 7 nucleotides agree with TRBD1. This CDR3 is 16 amino acids long. Germline V gene sequence: CDR1 KGHDR, CDR2 SFDVKD. V lost 3 bases to trimming and J lost 1 base; unmatched junction nucleotides: 8.

This clonotype showed up just a few times. This chain uses TRBV10-3 with TRBJ2-7; 13 bases are a match to TRBD2. CDR3 length: 15 amino acids. With 6 bases clipped from V and 3 bases from J, the junction kept 5 bases outside the gene matches. Germline lookup yields CDR1 ENHRY and CDR2 SYGVKD. CDR3 nucleotide sequence: TGTGCCATCAGCCAGACTAGCGGGAGGTACTACGAGCAGTACTTC. Its protein is CAISQTSGRYYEQYF.

This clonotype was found many times. The chain uses TRBV6-2 or TRBV6-3 and TRBJ2-7; D gene ambiguous. Germline CDR1 reads MNHEY; CDR2 reads SVGEGT. V lost 3 bases to trimming and J lost 6 bases, with 9 bases between them. CDR3 length equals 12 residues. For the CDR3, the DNA is TGTGCCAGCAGTTATATCGGTTTCGAGCAGTACTTC. Residues: CASSYIGFEQYF.

The sample holds a few counts of this clonotype. The J gene is TRBJ1-2, the V gene TRBV7-3, with 11 bases aligning to TRBD1. The germline V gene encodes CDR1 SGHTA and CDR2 FQGTGA. V was clipped by 5 bases and J by 8 bases; unmatched bases: 7. There are 14 residues in the CDR3. The CDR3 loop reads CASSQDRGLEGYTF. The CDR3 DNA is TGTGCCAGCAGCCAGGACAGGGGGCTAGAAGGCTACACCTTC.

In its sample, this clonotype was seen a few times. This chain connects TRBV28 to TRBJ2-7; 11 bases agree with TRBD1. After removal of 5 bases from V and 3 bases from J, the junction contained 9 bases not matched to a gene. From germline, CDR1 is MDHEN and CDR2 SYDVKM. This CDR3 spans 16 amino acids. The CDR3 is CASSPSRGQGDYEQYF. CDR3 in DNA: TGTGCCAGCAGTCCAAGCCGGGGACAGGGGGACTACGAGCAGTACTTC.

The sample holds a few counts of this clonotype. The chain combines TRBV7-8 with TRBJ1-4, with 8 bases lining up with TRBD1. With V trimmed by 5 bases and J by 8 bases, 7 bases remained unmatched. This CDR3 is built from 14 residues. Looked up from germline, CDR1 is SGHVS and CDR2 is FQNEAQ. The CDR3 DNA reads TGTGCCAGCAGCGAGACAGGGGTTAGGGAAAAACTGTTTTTT. Translation gives CASSETGVREKLFF. Full variable domain (remainder filled in from reference TRBV7-8 and TRBJ1-4): GAGVSQSPRYKVAKRGQDVALRCDPISGHVSLFWYQQALGQGPEFLTYFQNEAQLDKSGLPSDRFFAERPEGSVSTLKIQRTQQEDSAVYLCASSETGVREKLFFGSGTQLSVL.

The chain has TRBV24-1 and TRBJ2-5; D is possibly TRBD1 (7 bases). This CDR3 is built from 13 residues. Germline CDR1 and CDR2: KGHDR and SFDVKD. Trimming shortened V by 5 bases and J by 8 bases, and 14 bases separated the two germline ends. The CDR3 here is CATSVAGQSTQYF. CDR3 nucleotides: TGTGCCACCAGTGTGGCGGGACAGTCTACCCAGTACTTC.

In its sample, this clonotype was seen a few times. The CDR3 loop is CASSSAGLTRRSYEQYF. CDR3 nucleotide sequence: TGCGCCAGCAGCTCCGCTGGGCTGACTAGGCGCTCCTACGAGCAGTACTTC. V and J are TRBV5-1 and TRBJ2-7; a possible D gene is TRBD2 (6 bases). The ends were cut back, 3 bases at V and 0 bases at J, with 19 bases in the middle. Germline V gene lookup returns CDR1 SGHRS and CDR2 YFSETQ. This CDR3 has 17 residues.

The genes are TRBV28 and TRBJ2-2; 11 nucleotides match TRBD1. From germline, CDR1 is MDHEN and CDR2 SYDVKM. The junction had 5 bases not matched to a gene; V was cut back by 3 bases and J by 5 bases. The CDR3 is 16 residues long. The CDR3 DNA reads as TGTGCCAGCAGTTTTTCCGGGACAGGGGGGACCGGGGAGCTGTTTTTT. Translation: CASSFSGTGGTGELFF.

This clonotype occurred many times. The V call is TRBV12-3 or TRBV12-4, the J call TRBJ2-1; 7 nucleotides align to TRBD1. Trimming removed 6 bases from V and 0 bases from J; junction bases left unmatched: 8. The CDR3 is made up of 16 amino acids. The CDR3 coding sequence is TGTGCCAGCAGGGGACAGTCACTTACCTCCTACAATGAGCAGTTCTTC. Translated, it gives CASRGQSLTSYNEQFF.

The chain uses TRBV18 and TRBJ2-2, with TRBD1 matching over 7 bases. Trimming removed 1 base from V and 1 base from J; junction bases left unmatched: 9. The CDR3 spans 18 residues. CDR1 KGHSH and CDR2 LQKENI come from the germline V gene. The CDR3 sequence: CASSPRDSLVLNTGELFF. The CDR3 DNA sequence: TGTGCCAGCTCACCACGGGACAGCCTGGTATTGAACACCGGGGAGCTGTTTTTT.

The chain employs TRBV14 and TRBJ2-2; TRBD1 agrees at 8 bases. This CDR3 has 15 residues. The J segment lost 5 bases and the V segment lost 4 bases, leaving 6 bases of the junction unmatched. CDR1 and CDR2 from the germline V gene are SGHDN and FVKESK. The CDR3 is CASSLARTGTGELFF. CDR3 sequence (DNA): TGTGCCAGCAGCCTCGCCCGGACAGGGACCGGGGAGCTGTTTTTT.

This sequence joins TRBV2 and TRBJ2-5; possibly TRBD2 for D (6 bases). CDR3 length: 14 amino acids. Germline-derived CDR1 and CDR2 are SNHLY and FYNNEI. V was pared by 10 bases and J by 5 bases, with 20 bases between. This CDR3 is CATPKGLLLETQYF. The CDR3 DNA follows: TGTGCCACCCCAAAGGGACTGCTCCTGGAGACCCAGTACTTC. Variable domain in full (rest from reference TRBV2 and TRBJ2-5): EPEVTQTPSHQVTQMGQEVILRCVPISNHLYFYWYRQILGQKVEFLVSFYNNEISEKSEIFDDQFSVERPDGSNFTLKIRSTKLEDSAMYFCATPKGLLLETQYFGPGTRLLVL.

The chain carries TRBV5-6 and TRBJ2-1; D is perhaps TRBD2 (5 bases). Germline V lookup: CDR1 SGHDT, CDR2 YYEEEE. Trimming cost V 3 bases and J 7 bases, with 11 bases left between them. There are 13 residues in the CDR3. CDR3 sequence (DNA): TGTGCCAGCAGCTCCCTAGGCGGGAATGAGCAGTTCTTC. As protein: CASSSLGGNEQFF.